Listed here are 4 T cell receptor beta chains from one sample, sequenced in a study of identical twins. TCRdb called the 5' RACE reads again in MiXCR, with one record for every CDR3 protein. Among about 190,000 distinct CDR3 sequences listed, more than 15% were seen once. These data also featured in a second study, about T cells expressing NK-cell markers.

The sequencing input was CD8+ T cells sorted from blood. These receptors originate from a young woman in good health.

This clonotype was picked up many times. V gene TRBV6-2 or TRBV6-3 combines with J gene TRBJ1-6; D not certain. The V end was cut by 7 bases, the J end by 8 bases, with 9 bases between. CDR1 is MNHEY and CDR2 is SVGEGT in the germline V gene. The CDR3 has 12 residues. The CDR3 sequence: CASNFPDSPLHF. The CDR3 region has the DNA TGTGCCAGCAACTTCCCAGATTCACCCCTCCACTTT.

The sample holds many counts of this clonotype. J is TRBJ1-6 and V is TRBV7-9, with 8 positions matching TRBD1. The CDR3 is 17 amino acids. In germline, CDR1 is SEHNR, CDR2 FQNEAQ (reference sequence). V was clipped by 4 bases and J by 9 bases; unmatched bases: 14. CDR3 sequence: CASSSHDRQGSGSPLHF. CDR3 DNA sequence: TGTGCCAGCAGCTCGCACGACCGACAGGGGAGCGGTTCACCCCTCCACTTT. Full variable domain (remainder filled in from reference TRBV7-9 and TRBJ1-6): DTGVSQNPRHKITKRGQNVTFRCDPISEHNRLYWYRQTLGQGPEFLTYFQNEAQLEKSRLLSDRFSAERPKGSFSTLEIQRTEQGDSAMYLCASSSHDRQGSGSPLHFGNGTRLTVT.

A few counts support this clonotype. The chain is built from TRBV13 and TRBJ1-1; D uncertain. V was pared by 5 bases and J by 2 bases, with 15 bases between. Germline V lookup: CDR1 PRHDT, CDR2 FYEKMQ (reference sequence). This CDR3 comprises 15 residues. The CDR3 region is CASSPITSGNTEAFF. CDR3 in DNA: TGTGCCAGCAGCCCAATTACTTCGGGAAACACTGAAGCTTTCTTT. Full variable domain (outside the CDR3, taken from reference TRBV13 and TRBJ1-1): AAGVIQSPRHLIKEKRETATLKCYPIPRHDTVYWYQQGPGQDPQFLISFYEKMQSDKGSIPDRFSAQQFSDYHSELNMSSLELGDSALYFCASSPITSGNTEAFFGQGTRLTVV.

The chain couples TRBV27 to TRBJ2-2; D is possibly TRBD1 or TRBD2 (5 bases each). Germline V gives CDR1 MNHEY, CDR2 SMNVEV (reference sequence). The germline V and J ends were trimmed by 1 base and 0 bases, with 9 bases remaining between them. CDR3 size: 16 residues. In nucleotides, the CDR3 is TGTGCCAGCAGTTTATTTGGGGGAGCGAACACCGGGGAGCTGTTTTTT. It translates to CASSLFGGANTGELFF.